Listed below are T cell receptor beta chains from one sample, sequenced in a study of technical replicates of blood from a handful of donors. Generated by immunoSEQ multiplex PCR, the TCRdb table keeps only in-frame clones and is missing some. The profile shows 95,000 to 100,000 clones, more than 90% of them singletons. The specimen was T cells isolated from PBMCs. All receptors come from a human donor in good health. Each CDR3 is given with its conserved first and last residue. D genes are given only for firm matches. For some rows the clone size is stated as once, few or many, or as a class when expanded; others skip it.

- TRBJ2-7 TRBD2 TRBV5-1 TGCGCCAGCAGCTTGGATGTGACTAGCAGTTACGAGCAGTACTTC CASSLDVTSSYEQYF
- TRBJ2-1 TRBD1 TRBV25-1 TGTGCCAGCAGTGAACTTAGGGGACAGGGTCGCAATGAGCAGTTCTTC CASSELRGQGRNEQFF
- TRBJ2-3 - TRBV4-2 TGTGCCAGCAGGGAGGGTCGGGGAATGACAGATACGCAGTATTTT CASREGRGMTDTQYF
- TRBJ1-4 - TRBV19 TGTGCCAGTAGTGGCCGGGGACATAATGAAAAACTGTTTTTT CASSGRGHNEKLFF
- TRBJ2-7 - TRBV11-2 TGTGCCAGCAGCTTAGAGGCTGAAGGGACATTAACCTACGAGCAGTACTTC CASSLEAEGTLTYEQYF
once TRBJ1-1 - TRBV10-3 TGTGCCATCAGTGAGACGGCGGTCATGAACACTGAAGCTTTCTTT CAISETAVMNTEAFF
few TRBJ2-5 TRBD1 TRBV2 TGTGCTATTAGCCTCCGGGACAGGGTGCCGTGGTCGGAAGAGACCCAGTACTTC CAISLRDRVPWSEETQYF
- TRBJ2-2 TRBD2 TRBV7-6 TGTGCCAGCAGCTCCGTAGCGGGAGGAGACGCCGGGGAGCTGTTTTTT CASSSVAGGDAGELFF
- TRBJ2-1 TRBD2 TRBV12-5 TGTGCTAGTGGTAGCGGGAGTTTCGACAATGAGCAGTTCTTC CASGSGSFDNEQFF
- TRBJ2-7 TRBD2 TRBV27 TGTGCCAGTAAGGGACTAGCGAGAGAGCAGTACTTC CASKGLAREQYF
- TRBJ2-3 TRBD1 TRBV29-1 TGCAGCGCTGACGGGACAGGGTGGACAGATACGCAGTATTTT CSADGTGWTDTQYF
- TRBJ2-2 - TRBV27 TGTGCCAGCAGTTTTCCGGGACACCACACCGGGGAGCTGTTTTTT CASSFPGHHTGELFF
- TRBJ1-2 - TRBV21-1 TGTGCCAGCAGCAACCTTCTCCCCCGGACAGGGAATGGCTACACCTTC CASSNLLPRTGNGYTF
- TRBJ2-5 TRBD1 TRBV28 TGTGCCAGCAGTTCAACAGGGGCGAAAGAGACCCAGTACTTC CASSSTGAKETQYF
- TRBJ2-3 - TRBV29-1 TGCAGCGTTGTGGGGGCCAGCACAGATACGCAGTATTTT CSVVGASTDTQYF
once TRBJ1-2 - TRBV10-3 TGTGCCATCAGTGAAGGAGACCGAGCGCGTGGCTACACCTTC CAISEGDRARGYTF
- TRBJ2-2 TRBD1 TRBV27 TGTGCCAGCAGCTACCGGGACAGTTATACCGGGGAGCTGTTTTTT CASSYRDSYTGELFF
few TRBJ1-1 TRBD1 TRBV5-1 TGCGCCAGCAGCTTCAGGGGGTCGAACACTGAAGCTTTCTTT CASSFRGSNTEAFF
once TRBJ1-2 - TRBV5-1 TGCGCCAGCAGCTTGGACAGCTATGGCTACACCTTC CASSLDSYGYTF
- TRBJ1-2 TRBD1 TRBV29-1 TGCAGCGTTACTAGACAGGGGGGAGGCAACTATGGCTACACCTTC CSVTRQGGGNYGYTF
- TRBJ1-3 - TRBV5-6 TGTGCCAGCAGTTATCGGGACACCTCTGGAAACACCATATATTTT CASSYRDTSGNTIYF
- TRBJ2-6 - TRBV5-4 TGTGCCAGCACGTCCTGGGGGGCTGGGGCCAACGTCCTGACTTTC CASTSWGAGANVLTF
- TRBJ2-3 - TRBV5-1 TGCGCCAGCTACCTTAGCCCAGATACGCAGTATTTT CASYLSPDTQYF
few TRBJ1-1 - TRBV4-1 TGCGCCAGCAGCCCGACAGCTTACACTGAAGCTTTCTTT CASSPTAYTEAFF
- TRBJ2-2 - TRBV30 TGTGCCTGGGGGCAGGGCACCGGGGAGCTGTTTTTT CAWGQGTGELFF
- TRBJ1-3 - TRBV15 TGTGCCACCAGAGAGGTCTCTGGAAACACCATATATTTT CATREVSGNTIYF